In this sample, the clone carrying this T cell receptor beta chain turned up many times. Its antigen is not known. This sample stems from a study of CD8 T cells in ankylosing spondylitis. Quantitative 5'-RACE with molecular barcodes was used to make the TCR beta libraries. From the 5' RACE reads, TCRdb called clonotypes with MiXCR, one entry per CDR3 protein. The sample lists a few hundred thousand distinct CDR3 sequences, around 7.6% occurring once. This CDR3 comprises 15 residues. In germline, CDR1 is LNHNV, CDR2 YYDKDF (reference sequence). After removal of 3 bases from V and 5 bases from J, the junction contained 9 bases not matched to a gene. Regarding the study as a whole: The authors found the disease-linked clones to be CD8+ and relatively rare in peripheral blood. Characteristic, it appeared, of ankylosing spondylitis blood was a TCR beta motif of about eight highly homologous variants. There was reportedly significant enrichment of clones that were disease-linked in matched ankylosing spondylitis synovial fluid.

The chain couples TRBV15 to TRBJ2-5; 7 positions agree with TRBD2. Input material: blood, either unsorted or a sorted T cell fraction (not recorded which). The TCR was taken from a male donor with ankylosing spondylitis. CDR3 region: CATSSRRAGEETQYF. The CDR3 nucleotides read TGTGCCACCAGCAGCCGCCGGGCGGGAGAGGAGACCCAGTACTTC.